This T cell receptor beta chain comes out of a study of cytomegalovirus exposure and HLA in healthy donors. Study results and limitations: Prior analysis indicated that the majority of TCR beta V segments exhibited productivity approximately 90% or approximately 30% of the time. Beyond CMV serostatus, there was no information to go on about immune exposure. The study carried out a later analysis of TCR beta sequences. It associated approximately 16,000 of them with specific HLA alleles at a false discovery rate of 0.05. According to reports, the classifier identified cytomegalovirus status with high specificity and sensitivity.

PCR was performed using 60 Vbeta and 13 Jbeta primers. This table comes from immunoSEQ multiplex PCR, and its TCRdb copy is limited to in-frame clones, with some not included. The table has approximately 75,000 clones, 65% to 90% seen once. J gave up 8 bases and V 5 bases, and 11 bases lay outside the gene matches. Per the germline V gene, CDR1 is SGHTA and CDR2 is FQGTGA. The CDR3 has 14 amino acids. This clone has just one count. No antigen is known for it. Sequenced sample: PBMCs. The clonotype was recovered from a man in his sixties or seventies in good health and CMV-seropositive. The rearrangement links TRBV7-3 to TRBJ1-2, with 7 bases that match TRBD1. CDR3 sequence reads: CASSPQTGSEGYTF. The DNA of the CDR3 is TGTGCCAGCAGCCCCCAGACAGGGTCTGAAGGCTACACCTTC.